Listed below are T cell receptor beta chains from one sample, sequenced in a study of shared clonotypes between healthy human individuals. Produced via immunoSEQ multiplex PCR; TCRdb's table is partial and in-frame only. In the table there are 1.6 million or so clones, about 96% of which are singletons. Sequenced sample: naive CD4+ T cells sorted from blood. These TCRs come from a man aged 30 to 45 in good health. Both conserved end residues are part of each CDR3. Fields, in order: clone size, J gene, V gene, D gene, CDR3 protein, CDR3 DNA. The D gene is left open where the match is weak. Some rows mark clone size as missing; the rest say once, few, many or name a class of expanded clone.

NA TRBJ2-2 TRBV10-2 TRBD2 CASSDPAGGGTGELFF TGCGCCAGCAGTGACCCCGCGGGGGGTGGGACCGGGGAGCTGTTTTTT
NA TRBJ2-7 TRBV10-3 TRBD1 CAIRGTGGRYEQYF TGTGCCATCAGGGGTACAGGGGGCAGATACGAGCAGTACTTC
NA TRBJ1-1 TRBV27 NA CASSLKGGRTEAFF TGTGCCAGCAGTTTAAAAGGGGGTCGGACTGAAGCTTTCTTT
once TRBJ1-1 TRBV18 NA CASSPTRTFTEAFF TGTGCCAGCTCACCGACACGGACATTCACTGAAGCTTTCTTT
once TRBJ1-4 TRBV28 NA CASSRNEKLFF TGTGCCAGCAGCCGCAATGAAAAACTGTTTTTT
NA TRBJ1-1 TRBV29-1 TRBD1 CSVEGQGEVEAFF TGCAGCGTTGAAGGTCAGGGGGAAGTTGAAGCTTTCTTT
NA TRBJ2-1 TRBV5-1 NA CASRGPGNEQFF TGCGCCAGCAGGGGTCCGGGCAATGAGCAGTTCTTC
NA TRBJ2-7 TRBV2 NA CASSEALPGAAKFYEQYF TGTGCCAGCAGTGAAGCGCTGCCGGGGGCAGCCAAATTCTACGAGCAGTACTTC
NA TRBJ2-6 TRBV5-1 NA CASSLELLGSGANVLTF TGCGCCAGCAGCTTGGAACTCCTGGGGTCCGGGGCCAACGTCCTGACTTTC
once TRBJ2-7 TRBV5-1 NA CASSLAGDEQYF TGCGCCAGCAGCTTGGCAGGGGACGAGCAGTACTTC
NA TRBJ2-7 TRBV5-6 NA CASSLRGAEGEQYF TGTGCCAGCAGCCTGAGGGGGGCAGAGGGCGAGCAGTACTTC
NA TRBJ1-5 TRBV18 TRBD1 CASSPDRAYQPQHF TGTGCCAGCTCACCGGACAGGGCGTATCAGCCCCAGCATTTT
NA TRBJ2-4 TRBV6-5 NA CASSYPGGGIQYF TGTGCCAGCAGTTACCCCGGGGGTGGCATTCAGTACTTC
NA TRBJ2-1 TRBV7-2 TRBD2 CASNPGASGVNEQFF TGTGCCAGCAACCCCGGGGCTAGCGGGGTCAATGAGCAGTTCTTC
NA TRBJ2-7 TRBV6-5 TRBD2 CASSYKGLADSYEQYF TGTGCCAGCAGTTACAAGGGACTAGCGGATTCCTACGAGCAGTACTTC
once TRBJ2-7 TRBV2 TRBD2 CASRATGGGSYEQYF TGTGCCAGCAGGGCTACGGGAGGGGGAAGCTACGAGCAGTACTTC
NA TRBJ2-5 TRBV28 NA CASSFPGQGRLVETQYF TGTGCCAGCAGCTTCCCCGGCCAGGGCCGTCTCGTGGAGACCCAGTACTTC
few TRBJ2-3 TRBV4-3 NA CASSQERGTSADTQYF TGCGCCAGCAGCCAAGAAAGGGGAACAAGCGCAGATACGCAGTATTTT
NA TRBJ2-3 TRBV11-3 NA CASSSSQESTQYF TGTGCCAGCAGCTCCTCTCAAGAATCTACGCAGTATTTT
NA TRBJ2-3 TRBV15 TRBD2 CATSTKLAESTDTQYF TGTGCCACCAGCACTAAACTAGCGGAGAGCACAGATACGCAGTATTTT
NA TRBJ2-3 TRBV21-1 NA CASNDLLAPTTDTQYF TGTGCCAGCAACGACCTACTAGCCCCAACCACAGATACGCAGTATTTT
NA TRBJ2-7 TRBV6-5 TRBD1 CASRKGTVGEQYF TGTGCCAGCAGAAAAGGGACAGTAGGCGAGCAGTACTTC
NA TRBJ1-2 TRBV7-9 NA CASSLATGLGGYTF TGTGCCAGCAGCTTAGCGACAGGATTGGGGGGCTACACCTTC
NA TRBJ1-4 TRBV9 NA CASSVVGTTNEKLFF TGTGCCAGCAGCGTAGTCGGGACTACTAATGAAAAACTGTTTTTT
NA TRBJ2-7 TRBV5-1 TRBD2 CASSYGLAGGDYEQYF TGCGCCAGCAGCTACGGACTAGCGGGGGGCGACTACGAGCAGTACTTC
NA TRBJ2-7 TRBV2 TRBD1 CASRVDRDYEQYF TGTGCCAGCAGGGTTGACAGGGACTACGAGCAGTACTTC
NA TRBJ2-1 TRBV7-6 NA CASSLLLYNEQFF TGTGCCAGCAGCTTACTGCTGTACAATGAGCAGTTCTTC
NA TRBJ1-1 TRBV4-1 TRBD1 CASSQKTGGERGTEAFF TGCGCCAGCAGCCAAAAAACAGGGGGGGAAAGAGGCACTGAAGCTTTCTTT
NA TRBJ1-1 TRBV5-1 TRBD1 CASSTRTGGEGEAFF TGCGCCAGCAGCACGAGGACAGGCGGCGAAGGTGAAGCTTTCTTT
NA TRBJ2-5 TRBV28 NA CASSSHGLGEQETQYF TGTGCCAGCAGTTCCCATGGGCTAGGGGAACAAGAGACCCAGTACTTC
once TRBJ1-2 TRBV5-4 TRBD1 CASSLNRGASGYTF TGTGCCAGCAGCTTGAACAGGGGTGCCAGTGGCTACACCTTC
NA TRBJ2-1 TRBV7-6 NA CASSYLPYNEQFF TGTGCCAGCAGCTACCTCCCCTACAATGAGCAGTTCTTC
NA TRBJ1-2 TRBV4-2 NA CASSQDQGRAYGYTF TGTGCCAGCAGCCAAGATCAGGGGCGTGCCTATGGCTACACCTTC
NA TRBJ1-2 TRBV11-3 TRBD1 CASSLERQGARGYTF TGTGCCAGCAGCTTAGAAAGACAGGGGGCGCGCGGCTACACCTTC
NA TRBJ2-4 TRBV7-9 NA CASSRSTLLAKNIQYF TGTGCCAGCAGCCGATCGACTCTCCTAGCCAAAAACATTCAGTACTTC
NA TRBJ1-3 TRBV5-5 NA CASSLDSVSGNTIYF TGTGCCAGCAGCTTGGATTCCGTCTCTGGAAACACCATATATTTT
NA TRBJ2-3 TRBV29-1 NA CSVEDRGNTDTQYF TGCAGCGTTGAAGATAGGGGCAACACAGATACGCAGTATTTT
NA TRBJ2-3 TRBV28 NA CASSRGGKTDTQYF TGTGCCAGCAGTAGAGGGGGAAAGACAGATACGCAGTATTTT
NA TRBJ2-3 TRBV15 TRBD2 CATSRGGTSGRAFTDTQYF TGTGCCACCAGCAGAGGGGGGACTAGCGGGAGGGCTTTCACAGATACGCAGTATTTT
NA TRBJ2-7 TRBV7-9 TRBD2 CASSIAGVSAGEQYF TGTGCCAGCAGCATAGCGGGAGTAAGTGCCGGCGAGCAGTACTTC
NA TRBJ2-1 TRBV19 NA CASSIASRDEQFF TGTGCCAGTAGTATTGCATCGAGGGATGAGCAGTTCTTC
NA TRBJ1-2 TRBV6-5 NA CASSYSAGSNYGYTF TGTGCCAGCAGTTACTCAGCGGGGTCCAACTATGGCTACACCTTC
NA TRBJ2-7 TRBV6-5 TRBD1 CAARQGVGEQYF TGTGCGGCCAGGCAGGGGGTGGGCGAGCAGTACTTC
NA TRBJ2-7 TRBV19 NA CASGKTGQPYEQYF TGTGCCAGTGGTAAAACAGGGCAACCCTACGAGCAGTACTTC
few TRBJ1-2 TRBV6-1 NA CASSRRPGGYTF TGTGCCAGCAGTAGGCGGCCGGGAGGCTACACCTTC
NA TRBJ2-1 TRBV5-1 NA CASSAPGGSSTYNEQFF TGCGCCAGCAGCGCGCCCGGAGGGAGTTCCACCTACAATGAGCAGTTCTTC
NA TRBJ2-1 TRBV4-3 NA CASSQELQGVYNEQFF TGCGCCAGCAGCCAAGAGTTACAGGGCGTTTACAATGAGCAGTTCTTC
NA TRBJ2-3 TRBV7-9 NA CASSFSDTQYF TGTGCCAGCAGCTTCTCAGATACGCAGTATTTT
once TRBJ2-6 TRBV5-1 NA CASSVDGIVGANVLTF TGCGCCAGCAGCGTAGATGGTATAGTCGGGGCCAACGTCCTGACTTTC
NA TRBJ2-4 TRBV5-8 TRBD1 CASSKWGQGLKNIQYF TGTGCCAGCAGCAAATGGGGACAGGGTCTCAAAAACATTCAGTACTTC